This entry is about one T cell receptor beta chain. As yet, its antigen is unknown. This sample is part of a study of shared clonotypes between healthy human individuals. Points from the study as a whole: In general, naive subsets displayed greater estimated richness than memory subsets did.

Each of the donors was a healthy adult who was HIV-negative and had not had a recent acute infection or vaccination. The study separated CD4+ cells into CD45RA+ naive and CD45RA-negative memory subsets. TCRdb's copy holds only in-frame clones and misses some; the assay was immunoSEQ multiplex PCR. The repertoire holds about 600,000 clones, approximately 97% seen once, with roughly 0.055% in the top ten. Sample: naive CD4+ T cells sorted from blood. Subset of the sample: CD45RA+ positively selected. The sequence derives from a woman aged 25-40 years in good health.

CDR3 DNA: TGTGCCAGCAGTTTATCGATGTACCCAGGGGATGGGGAGACCCAGTACTTC. It specifies CASSLSMYPGDGETQYF. This chain connects TRBV27 to TRBJ2-5; D is possibly TRBD1 (6 bases). This CDR3 spans 17 amino acids. The V end lost 0 bases, the J end lost 5 bases, and 19 bases lay between the germline ends. Germline CDR1 and CDR2: MNHEY and SMNVEV (reference sequence).